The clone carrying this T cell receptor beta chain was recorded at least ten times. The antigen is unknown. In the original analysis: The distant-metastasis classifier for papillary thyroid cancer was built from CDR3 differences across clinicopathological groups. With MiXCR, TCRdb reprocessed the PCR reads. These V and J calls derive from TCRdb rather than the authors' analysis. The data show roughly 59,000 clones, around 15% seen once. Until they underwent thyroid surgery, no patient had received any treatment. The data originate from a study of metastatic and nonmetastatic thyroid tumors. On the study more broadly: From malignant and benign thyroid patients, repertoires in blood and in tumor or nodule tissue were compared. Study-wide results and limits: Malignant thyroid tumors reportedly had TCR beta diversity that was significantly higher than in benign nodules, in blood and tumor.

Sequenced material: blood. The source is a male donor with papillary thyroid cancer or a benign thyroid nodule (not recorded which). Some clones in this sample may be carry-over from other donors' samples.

The CDR3 protein is CASSLGVRNQETQYF. As DNA, the CDR3 is TGTGCCAGCAGTTTAGGGGTACGCAACCAAGAGACCCAGTACTTC. The chain has TRBV12-3 or TRBV12-4 and TRBJ2-5; D gene ambiguous. V gave up 1 base and J gave up 0 bases, with 9 bases separating them. The CDR3 spans 15 residues.